Presented here are 19 T cell receptor beta chains from one specimen sequenced in a study of blood T cell repertoires in COVID-19. Sequencing used immunoSEQ multiplex PCR; TCRdb keeps in-frame clones, though not all of them. The repertoire has about 410,000 clones, 89% of them found once; the top ten carry about 1.4%. The sequencing input was peripheral blood. The receptors come from a middle-aged woman with COVID-19, enrolled during active disease.

J is TRBJ2-2 and V is TRBV2; 9 bases map to TRBD1. CDR3 size: 15 residues. The V segment lost 6 bases and the J segment 5 bases; nucleotides outside the gene matches: 7. CDR1 and CDR2 (germline): SNHLY, FYNNEI. DNA of the CDR3: TGTGCCAGCAGGGGACAGGGAGGACCGACCGGGGAGCTGTTTTTT. It encodes CASRGQGGPTGELFF.

This rearrangement joins TRBV5-1 to TRBJ2-5; maybe TRBD2 (6 bases). Between the trimmed V and J ends, which lost 2 bases and 1 base, there was a span of 6 bases. Germline values: CDR1 SGHRS, CDR2 YFSETQ. CDR3 size: 13 residues. The CDR3 DNA is TGCGCCAGCAGCTTCGGGAGCCAAGAGACCCAGTACTTC. Its protein is CASSFGSQETQYF.

The chain recombines TRBV4-1 with TRBJ2-7; D not certain. This CDR3 has 16 residues. V lost 0 bases to trimming and J lost 0 bases, with 12 bases between them. CDR1 and CDR2 from the germline V gene are MGHRA and YSYEKL. CDR3 sequence: CASSQDTSKSSYEQYF. The CDR3 bases are TGCGCCAGCAGCCAAGATACTTCTAAGAGCTCCTACGAGCAGTACTTC.

This chain links TRBV6-5 with TRBJ2-1, with D unclear. V was clipped by 8 bases and J by 2 bases, with 10 bases between them. The CDR3 runs to 13 residues. The V gene's germline CDR1 is MNHEY and CDR2 SVGAGI. The CDR3 region has the DNA TGTGCCAGCCGACTTATTCCCTACAATGAGCAGTTCTTC. It translates to CASRLIPYNEQFF.

The V and J genes are TRBV6-4 and TRBJ2-3; 13 nucleotides match TRBD2. Germline-derived CDR1 and CDR2 are MRHNA and SNTAGT. CDR3 length: 18 residues. J gave up 3 bases and V 2 bases, and 8 bases lay outside the gene matches. Here the CDR3 DNA reads TGTGCCAGCAGTGACCGCCCCCGGACTAGCGGGGGAACAGATACGCAGTATTTT. Protein product: CASSDRPRTSGGTDTQYF.

This clone was detected only once. The DNA of the CDR3 is TGTGCCAGCAGCCTCAGGGATAATTCACCCCTCCACTTT. Translating gives CASSLRDNSPLHF. J is TRBJ1-6 and V is TRBV3-1 (or the pseudogene TRBV3-2); perhaps TRBD1 as D (5 bases). Germline CDR1 reads LGHDT; CDR2 reads YNNKEL (reference sequence). The CDR3 consists of 13 residues. The ends were cut back, 4 bases at V and 5 bases at J, with 6 bases in the middle.

The rearrangement uses TRBV6-2 or TRBV6-3 and TRBJ1-5; 9 bases line up with TRBD1. V was pared by 6 bases and J by 5 bases, with 8 bases of the junction left unmatched. The CDR3 consists of 15 residues. The germline gives CDR1 MNHEY, CDR2 SVGEGT. This CDR3 reads CASSSVRDRDQPQHF. DNA of the CDR3: TGTGCCAGCAGCTCAGTGAGGGACAGGGATCAGCCCCAGCATTTT.

The V gene is TRBV5-1, the J gene TRBJ1-6; D remains unclear. Germline CDR1 is SGHRS and CDR2 is YFSETQ. The CDR3 has 13 residues. V was clipped by 0 bases and J by 8 bases, with 6 bases between them. The CDR3 here is CASSLDIDSPLHF. The CDR3 DNA follows: TGCGCCAGCAGCTTGGACATCGATTCACCCCTCCACTTT.

The chain recombines TRBV24-1 with TRBJ1-5; a weak D match, TRBD1 (5 bases). Germline V gives CDR1 KGHDR, CDR2 SFDVKD. This CDR3 contains 13 residues. With 6 bases removed from V and 2 bases from J, the gap between germline ends came to 7 bases. The CDR3 sequence is CATSQGGNQPQHF. The CDR3 DNA reads TGTGCCACCAGTCAGGGTGGCAATCAGCCCCAGCATTTT.

In this sample, this clone turned up once. The chain is built from TRBV5-1 and TRBJ2-2, with D possibly TRBD2 on 6 matching bases. CDR3 length equals 13 residues. The V gene lost 6 bases and the J gene lost 4 bases, with 10 bases spanning the gap. Germline lookup yields CDR1 SGHRS and CDR2 YFSETQ. The CDR3 reads CASIGGGTGELFF. As DNA, the CDR3 is TGCGCCAGCATCGGGGGTGGCACCGGGGAGCTGTTTTTT.

The chain's CDR3 is CASSQTGTSAYEQYF. Written as DNA, the CDR3 is TGTGCCAGCAGCCAAACCGGGACTAGCGCATACGAGCAGTACTTC. The chain uses TRBV3-1 (or the pseudogene TRBV3-2) and TRBJ2-7, with 10 positions matching TRBD2. Losses at the gene ends were 2 bases for V and 4 bases for J; bases not matched to a gene: 5. This CDR3 spans 15 amino acids. Germline V gene data show CDR1 as LGHDT and CDR2 as YNNKEL (reference sequence).

This chain links TRBV27 with TRBJ2-2; TRBD2 is a possible D gene (5 bases). Looked up from germline, CDR1 is MNHEY and CDR2 is SMNVEV (reference sequence). The CDR3 sequence is 13 residues long. The V and J ends lost 6 bases and 4 bases respectively, with 9 bases between them. CDR3 region: CASRYAGTGELFF. The CDR3 coding sequence is TGTGCCAGCAGATACGCGGGCACCGGGGAGCTGTTTTTT.

The chain carries TRBV6-5 and TRBJ1-5; D call uncertain. The CDR3 has 16 amino acids. V gave up 1 base and J gave up 2 bases, with 12 bases separating them. The germline CDR1 and CDR2 sequences are MNHEY and SVGAGI. CDR3 nucleotide sequence: TGTGCCAGCAGTTACTTAGGAAGAGGAGGCAATCAGCCCCAGCATTTT. This encodes CASSYLGRGGNQPQHF.

The CDR3 sequence is CASSRYDQPQHF. Here the CDR3 DNA reads TGTGCCAGCAGCCGCTACGATCAGCCCCAGCATTTT. This chain uses TRBV2 with TRBJ1-5; D gene unclear. Trimming took 6 bases from V and 5 from J, leaving 8 bases between them. This CDR3 region has 12 residues. The germline V gene has CDR1 SNHLY and CDR2 FYNNEI.

The chain has TRBV27 and TRBJ1-5; D is unclear. The CDR3 runs to 16 residues. The germline V gene encodes CDR1 MNHEY and CDR2 SMNVEV (reference sequence). V shed 1 base and J shed 3 bases, with 13 bases lying between them. CDR3 DNA sequence: TGTGCCAGCAGTTTATTGGCGGTTGGCCCCAATCAGCCCCAGCATTTT. Its translation: CASSLLAVGPNQPQHF.

This chain joins TRBV7-9 and TRBJ2-1, with D perhaps TRBD1 (6 bases). The CDR3 spans 17 residues. V lost 7 bases and J lost 0, with 19 bases in between. In germline, CDR1 is SEHNR, CDR2 FQNEAQ (reference sequence). In nucleotides, the CDR3 is TGTGCCAGCAAGGTCCCACAGGGATCTATCTCCTACAATGAGCAGTTCTTC. Amino acid sequence: CASKVPQGSISYNEQFF. The whole variable domain, filled in from reference TRBV7-9 and TRBJ2-1, reads DTGVSQNPRHKITKRGQNVTFRCDPISEHNRLYWYRQTLGQGPEFLTYFQNEAQLEKSRLLSDRFSAERPKGSFSTLEIQRTEQGDSAMYLCASKVPQGSISYNEQFFGPGTRLTVL.

This chain links TRBV6-6 with TRBJ2-7, with D maybe TRBD1 (5 bases). This CDR3 spans 13 amino acids. Trimming pared 4 bases from V and 0 bases from J, leaving 7 bases between. Germline V gene data show CDR1 as MNHNY and CDR2 as SVGAGI (reference sequence). This CDR3 is CASSSGFSYEQYF. The CDR3 coding sequence is TGTGCCAGCAGTTCAGGGTTCTCCTACGAGCAGTACTTC.

The rearrangement uses TRBV5-1 and TRBJ1-2; TRBD1 is a possible D gene (6 bases). V was shortened by 4 bases and J by 6 bases, with 19 bases between the two germline ends. In germline, CDR1 is SGHRS, CDR2 YFSETQ. The CDR3 is 15 amino acids. CDR3: CASSIPTGGGDGYTF. The CDR3 coding sequence is TGCGCCAGCAGCATCCCCACTGGCGGGGGCGATGGCTACACCTTC.

CDR3 sequence (DNA): TGTGCCTGTACGACTACAGGGGAACCTTCTGGCTACACCTTC. It specifies CACTTTGEPSGYTF. V and J are TRBV30 and TRBJ1-2, with 7 bases that match TRBD1. The CDR3 is 14 amino acids. Germline assignment: CDR1 GTSNPN and CDR2 SVGIG (reference sequence). Trimming at V came to 6 bases and at J to 7 bases, leaving 14 bases not matched to a gene.